The 15 T cell receptor beta chains given below trace back to one sample, sequenced in a study of control samples from healthy donors and cancer patients. TCRdb's table, derived via immunoSEQ multiplex PCR, lists solely in-frame clones and lacks some. Found here are over 100,000 clones, about 91% of them singletons; the top ten hold approximately 3.2%. Sequencing was performed on blood. Source of these receptors: a man in his forties in good health.

CDR3 DNA: TGTGCCAGCTCACCAGGGGCGAACACTGAAGCTTTCTTT. As protein: CASSPGANTEAFF. This chain joins TRBV18 and TRBJ1-1; possible D gene TRBD1, 5 bases. CDR1 and CDR2 from the germline V gene are KGHSH and LQKENI. The CDR3 loop spans 13 amino acids. V dropped 2 bases and J dropped 1 base, with 5 bases sitting between them.

This chain joins TRBV5-1 and TRBJ2-3; 9 nucleotides agree with TRBD2. Trimming removed 3 bases from V and 1 base from J; junction bases left unmatched: 6. CDR1 and CDR2 (germline): SGHRS, YFSETQ. The CDR3 sequence is 16 residues long. The CDR3 spells CASSSAGGPGTDTQYF. The DNA of the CDR3 is TGCGCCAGCAGCTCTGCGGGGGGGCCTGGCACAGATACGCAGTATTTT.

This chain connects TRBV2 to TRBJ1-2; D possibly corresponds to TRBD1 (6 bases). CDR1 is SNHLY, CDR2 FYNNEI, per germline. Trimming stripped 3 bases from V and 1 base from J, with 9 bases between. This CDR3 has 14 amino acids. This CDR3 is CASSEGALNYGYTF. DNA of the CDR3: TGTGCCAGCAGTGAGGGGGCCCTTAACTATGGCTACACCTTC.

The gene calls are TRBV3-1 (or the pseudogene TRBV3-2) and TRBJ1-1, with TRBD1 matching 8 bases. After removal of 5 bases from V and 4 bases from J, the junction contained 6 bases not matched to a gene. The germline V gene has CDR1 LGHDT and CDR2 YNNKEL (reference sequence). The CDR3 is made up of 14 amino acids. CDR3 protein: CASSEWTGTTEAFF. CDR3 bases: TGTGCCAGCAGCGAATGGACAGGGACCACTGAAGCTTTCTTT.

The chain has TRBV25-1 and TRBJ1-2; 7 nucleotides line up with TRBD1. The germline V gene has CDR1 MGHDK and CDR2 SYGVNS. The CDR3 runs 14 residues. J gave up 5 bases and V 4 bases, and 7 bases lay outside the gene matches. The CDR3 protein is CASSGSGTAYGYTF. The CDR3 DNA follows: TGTGCCAGCAGTGGATCCGGGACAGCTTATGGCTACACCTTC.

CDR3 DNA: TGTGCCAGCTCACCACCGGGGCCCCACTATGGCTACACCTTC. It specifies CASSPPGPHYGYTF. The chain carries TRBV18 and TRBJ1-2; D perhaps matches TRBD1 (5 bases). CDR3 size: 14 residues. Germline CDR1 and CDR2: KGHSH and LQKENI. Trimming shortened V by 0 bases and J by 3 bases, and 8 bases separated the two germline ends.

This chain uses TRBV6-1 with TRBJ1-1; D is unclear. Trimming shortened V by 1 base and J by 4 bases, and 10 bases separated the two germline ends. Germline CDR1 reads MNHNS; CDR2 reads SASEGT. The CDR3 consists of 14 residues. The CDR3 loop is CASSEVGQTTEAFF. CDR3 DNA sequence: TGTGCCAGCAGTGAAGTTGGGCAGACCACTGAAGCTTTCTTT.

The V and J genes are TRBV25-1 and TRBJ2-7; D remains unclear. Germline CDR1 and CDR2: MGHDK and SYGVNS. The germline V and J ends were trimmed by 3 bases and 0 bases, with 12 bases remaining between them. The length of the CDR3 is 15 residues. CDR3 nucleotides: TGTGCCAGCAGTGATGGTTGGGGAAGCTCCTACGAGCAGTACTTC. Its protein is CASSDGWGSSYEQYF.

The chain joins TRBV5-4 to TRBJ2-5, with D hard to call. Germline values: CDR1 SGHNT, CDR2 YYREEE (reference sequence). This CDR3 region has 13 residues. V lost 0 bases and J lost 2, with 5 bases in between. CDR3 DNA: TGTGCCAGCAGCTTGGGACGGCAAGAGACCCAGTACTTC. It specifies CASSLGRQETQYF.

This chain links TRBV6-5 with TRBJ2-5, with D hard to call. Trimming left V 0 bases short and J 2 bases short, with 10 bases between. CDR3 length: 15 residues. Germline assignment: CDR1 MNHEY and CDR2 SVGAGI. The CDR3 loop is CASSYSNSRQETQYF. CDR3 nucleotide sequence: TGTGCCAGCAGTTACTCGAACAGTAGGCAAGAGACCCAGTACTTC.

For the CDR3, the DNA is TGTGCCTGGAGTCCGCTAGCCTCAGTAAACTACGAGCAGTACTTC. It codes for CAWSPLASVNYEQYF. J is TRBJ2-7 and V is TRBV30; D is possibly TRBD2 (5 bases). This CDR3 contains 15 residues. Trimming took off 2 bases at V and 3 bases at J, with 17 bases between the two ends. Germline CDR1 and CDR2: GTSNPN and SVGIG (reference sequence).

The chain couples TRBV6-5 to TRBJ2-2; 7 bases fit TRBD1. This CDR3 is 16 amino acids long. In germline, CDR1 is MNHEY, CDR2 SVGAGI. The ends lost 4 bases at V and 1 base at J; junction bases unmatched: 6. In nucleotides, the CDR3 is TGTGCCAGCAGTTCCTGGACAGGCTGGAACACCGGGGAGCTGTTTTTT. The encoded protein is CASSSWTGWNTGELFF.

Only one count was recorded for this clone. The J gene is TRBJ2-7, the V gene TRBV6-6, with 16 bases fitting TRBD2. Germline V gene lookup returns CDR1 MNHNY and CDR2 SVGAGI (reference sequence). The V gene end was trimmed by 0 bases and the J gene end by 5 bases; junction bases not matched to a gene: 1. This CDR3 is built from 16 residues. In DNA, the CDR3 is TGTGCCAGCAGTTACTCGGGACTAGCGGGGGGGAACGAGCAGTACTTC. As protein: CASSYSGLAGGNEQYF.

This clone showed up just a few times. The rearrangement joins TRBV25-1 to TRBJ2-2; TRBD2 matches at 9 bases. The CDR3 covers 16 residues. From germline, CDR1 is MGHDK and CDR2 SYGVNS. V shed 7 bases, J shed 10 bases, and the junction held 16 bases outside the gene matches. Written as DNA, the CDR3 is TGTGCCAGCATGGAAGGAGCGGGGGGAGCCTCTCTGGAGCTGTTTTTT. Its protein product is CASMEGAGGASLELFF.

The rearrangement joins TRBV28 to TRBJ1-1; D is ambiguous. The CDR3 loop spans 11 amino acids. V was trimmed by 6 bases and J by 5 bases, leaving 7 bases between them. Germline CDR1 and CDR2: MDHEN and SYDVKM. CDR3 sequence: CASRSATEAFF. CDR3 bases: TGTGCCAGCAGAAGTGCTACTGAAGCTTTCTTT. Drawing the rest from reference TRBV28 and TRBJ1-1, the complete variable domain is DVKVTQSSRYLVKRTGEKVFLECVQDMDHENMFWYRQDPGLGLRLIYFSYDVKMKEKGDIPEGYSVSREKKERFSLILESASTNQTSMYLCASRSATEAFFGQGTRLTVV.